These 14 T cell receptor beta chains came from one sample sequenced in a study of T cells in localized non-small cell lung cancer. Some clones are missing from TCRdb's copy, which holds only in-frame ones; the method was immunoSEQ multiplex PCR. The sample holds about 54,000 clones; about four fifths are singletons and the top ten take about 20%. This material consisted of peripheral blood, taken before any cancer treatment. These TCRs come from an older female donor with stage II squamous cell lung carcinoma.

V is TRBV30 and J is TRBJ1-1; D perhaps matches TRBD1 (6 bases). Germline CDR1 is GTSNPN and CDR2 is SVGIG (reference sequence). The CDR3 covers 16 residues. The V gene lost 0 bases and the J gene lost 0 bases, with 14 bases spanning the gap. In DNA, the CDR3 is TGTGCCTGGAGTGTAAAAGACAGGAGCATGAACACTGAAGCTTTCTTT. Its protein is CAWSVKDRSMNTEAFF.

CDR3 in DNA: TGTGCCAGTAGTATCGGTAATAATGAAAAACTGTTTTTT. This gives the protein CASSIGNNEKLFF. The V gene is TRBV19, the J gene TRBJ1-4; D gene unclear. Germline CDR1 is LNHDA and CDR2 is SQIVND (reference sequence). This CDR3 is built from 13 residues. Trimming took off 3 bases at V and 4 bases at J, with 6 bases between the two ends.

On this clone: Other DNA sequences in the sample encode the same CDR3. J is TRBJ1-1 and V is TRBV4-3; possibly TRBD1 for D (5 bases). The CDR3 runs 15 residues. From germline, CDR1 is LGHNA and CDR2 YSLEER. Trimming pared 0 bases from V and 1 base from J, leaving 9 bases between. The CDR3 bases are TGCGCCAGCAGCCAAGATAGCGGGGGGAACACTGAAGCTTTCTTT. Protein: CASSQDSGGNTEAFF.

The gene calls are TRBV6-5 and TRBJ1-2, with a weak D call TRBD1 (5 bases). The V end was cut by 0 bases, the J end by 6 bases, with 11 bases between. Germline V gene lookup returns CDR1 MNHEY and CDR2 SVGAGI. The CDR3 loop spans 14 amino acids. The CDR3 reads CASSYSTVVDGYTF. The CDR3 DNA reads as TGTGCCAGCAGTTACTCGACAGTGGTCGATGGCTACACCTTC.

The CDR3 region has the DNA TGTGCCAGCAGCCAAGACCTCGGGACAGCCTATGGCTACACCTTC. Residues: CASSQDLGTAYGYTF. This chain connects TRBV14 to TRBJ1-2; 7 nucleotides match TRBD1. In germline, CDR1 is SGHDN, CDR2 FVKESK. The length of the CDR3 is 15 residues. Losses at the gene ends were 0 bases for V and 4 bases for J; bases not matched to a gene: 5.

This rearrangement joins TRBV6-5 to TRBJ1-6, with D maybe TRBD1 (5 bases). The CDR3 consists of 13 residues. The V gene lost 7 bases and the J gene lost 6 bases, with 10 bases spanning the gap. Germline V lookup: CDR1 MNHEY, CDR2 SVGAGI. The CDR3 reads CASTPGSNSPLHF. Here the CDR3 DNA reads TGTGCCAGCACCCCAGGGAGTAATTCACCCCTCCACTTT.

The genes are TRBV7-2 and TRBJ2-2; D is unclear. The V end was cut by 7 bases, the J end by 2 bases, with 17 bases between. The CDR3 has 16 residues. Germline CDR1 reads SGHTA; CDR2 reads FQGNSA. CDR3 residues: CASTPKGTVNTGELFF. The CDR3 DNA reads TGTGCCAGCACCCCCAAAGGAACGGTTAACACCGGGGAGCTGTTTTTT.

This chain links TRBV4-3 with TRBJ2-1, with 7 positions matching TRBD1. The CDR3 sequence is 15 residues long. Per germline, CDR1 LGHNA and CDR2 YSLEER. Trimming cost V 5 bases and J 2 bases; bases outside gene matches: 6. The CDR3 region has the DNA TGCGCCAGCAGCTCTTTGACAGGGACCTACAATGAGCAGTTCTTC. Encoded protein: CASSSLTGTYNEQFF.

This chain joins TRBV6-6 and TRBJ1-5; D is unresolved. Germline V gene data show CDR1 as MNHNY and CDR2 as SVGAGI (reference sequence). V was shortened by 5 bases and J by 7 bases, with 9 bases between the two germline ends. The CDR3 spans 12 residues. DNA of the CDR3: TGTGCCAGCAGTCGTCTCGGGCAGCCCCAGCATTTT. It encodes CASSRLGQPQHF.

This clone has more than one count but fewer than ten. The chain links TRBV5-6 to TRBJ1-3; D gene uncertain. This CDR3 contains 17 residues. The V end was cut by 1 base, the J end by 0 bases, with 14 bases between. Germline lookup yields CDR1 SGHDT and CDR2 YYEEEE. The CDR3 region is CASSLPGEGSSGNTIYF. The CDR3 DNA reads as TGTGCCAGCAGCTTGCCGGGAGAAGGTTCCTCTGGAAACACCATATATTTT.

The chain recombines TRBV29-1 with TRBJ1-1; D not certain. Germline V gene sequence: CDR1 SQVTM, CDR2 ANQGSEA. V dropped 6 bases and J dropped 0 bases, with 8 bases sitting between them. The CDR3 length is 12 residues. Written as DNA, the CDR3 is TGCAGCGTGGAAAACGTGAACACTGAAGCTTTCTTT. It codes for CSVENVNTEAFF.

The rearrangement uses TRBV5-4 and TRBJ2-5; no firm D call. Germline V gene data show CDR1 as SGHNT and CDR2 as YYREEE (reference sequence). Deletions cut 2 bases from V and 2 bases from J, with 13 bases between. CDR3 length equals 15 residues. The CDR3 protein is CASSFRALGQETQYF. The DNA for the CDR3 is TGTGCCAGCAGCTTCCGGGCCCTGGGGCAAGAGACCCAGTACTTC.

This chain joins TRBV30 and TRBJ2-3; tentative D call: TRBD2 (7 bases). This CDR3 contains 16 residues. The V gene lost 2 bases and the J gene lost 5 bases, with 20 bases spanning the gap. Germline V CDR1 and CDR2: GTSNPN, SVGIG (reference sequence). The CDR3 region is CAWSPGGGPMGDTQYF. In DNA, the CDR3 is TGTGCCTGGAGTCCTGGGGGGGGGCCGATGGGAGATACGCAGTATTTT.

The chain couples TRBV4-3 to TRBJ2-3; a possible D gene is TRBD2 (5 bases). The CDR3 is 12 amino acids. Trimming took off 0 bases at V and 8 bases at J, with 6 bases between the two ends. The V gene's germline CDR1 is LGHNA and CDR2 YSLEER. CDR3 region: CASSQDGGTQYF. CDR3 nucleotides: TGCGCCAGCAGCCAAGATGGAGGTACGCAGTATTTT.